The clone carrying this T cell receptor (beta chain) occurred a few times. This table comes from immunoSEQ multiplex PCR, and its TCRdb copy is limited to in-frame clones, with some not included. The profile shows about 300,000 clones, roughly 80% of them singletons. The CDR3 is 15 amino acids. CDR1 SGHDT and CDR2 YYEEEE come from the germline V gene. Trimming cost V 0 bases and J 4 bases; bases outside gene matches: 1. The data derive from a study of blood T cell repertoires in COVID-19. Source material: peripheral blood. The chain joins TRBV5-6 to TRBJ2-3, with 11 bases aligning to TRBD1. The sequence was obtained from a human donor with COVID-19, enrolled during active disease. The donor label of this sample is uncertain. The CDR3 protein is CASSLGTGGADTQYF. The CDR3 nucleotides are TGTGCCAGCAGCTTGGGGACAGGGGGCGCAGATACGCAGTATTTT.